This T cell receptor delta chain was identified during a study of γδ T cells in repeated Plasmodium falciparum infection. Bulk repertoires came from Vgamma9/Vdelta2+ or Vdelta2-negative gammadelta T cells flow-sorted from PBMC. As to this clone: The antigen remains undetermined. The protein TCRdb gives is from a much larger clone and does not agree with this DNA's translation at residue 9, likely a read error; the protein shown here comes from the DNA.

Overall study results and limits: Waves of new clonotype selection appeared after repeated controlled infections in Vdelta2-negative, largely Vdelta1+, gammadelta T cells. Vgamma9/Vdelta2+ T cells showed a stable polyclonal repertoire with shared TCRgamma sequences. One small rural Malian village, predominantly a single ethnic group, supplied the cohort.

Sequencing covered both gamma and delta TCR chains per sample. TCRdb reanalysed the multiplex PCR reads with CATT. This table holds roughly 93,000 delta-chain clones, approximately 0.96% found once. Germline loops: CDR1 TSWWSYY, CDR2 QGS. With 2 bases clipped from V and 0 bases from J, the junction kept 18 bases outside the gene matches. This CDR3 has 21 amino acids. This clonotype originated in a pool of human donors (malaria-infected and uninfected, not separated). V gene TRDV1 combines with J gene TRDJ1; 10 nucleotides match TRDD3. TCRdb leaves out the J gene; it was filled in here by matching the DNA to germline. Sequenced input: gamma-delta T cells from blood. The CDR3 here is CALGEFRFRPTGGSYTDKLIF. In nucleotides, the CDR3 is TGTGCTCTTGGGGAATTTCGATTCCGGCCTACTGGGGGATCCTACACCGATAAACTCATCTTT.